Listed here is a single T cell receptor beta chain. V gave up 7 bases and J gave up 5 bases, with 14 bases separating them. The CDR3 runs to 13 residues. Germline V gene sequence: CDR1 SGHAT, CDR2 FQNNGV. The data were obtained in a study of blood T cell repertoires in COVID-19. Across the whole study: The study drew acute and convalescent COVID-19 samples from the United States, Italy and Spain.

Libraries were prepared by immunoSEQ multiplex PCR; TCRdb keeps only in-frame clonotypes and omits some of them. This table holds around 300,000 clones, 85% to 90% found once. What was sequenced was PBMCs or T cells enriched from blood (not recorded which). The TCR sequence derives from a woman aged 18-35 years who had recovered from COVID-19. V gene TRBV11-2 combines with J gene TRBJ1-1; D is perhaps TRBD1 (6 bases). The CDR3 bases are TGTGCCAGCATATTACAGGGTGGAACTGAAGCTTTCTTT. It specifies CASILQGGTEAFF.